The source of this T cell receptor beta chain is a study of T cell repertoires in cytomegalovirus infection. Across the whole study: Recently identified HLA-C-restricted CMV epitopes and well-studied HLA-B-restricted CMV epitopes were used by the study.

Points on this clonotype: Its antigen remains unidentified.

CDR1 and CDR2 (germline): MNHEY, SMNVEV (reference sequence). There are 17 residues in the CDR3. The trim removed 8 bases at V and 2 bases at J, leaving 13 bases unmatched. TCRdb used MiXCR to reprocess the reads, holding one entry per CDR3 protein. Among roughly 860,000 distinct CDR3 sequences, 32% were seen once, and the ten largest hold around 11%. Findings and caveats of the study: HLA-C-restricted TCR beta clonotypes specific for CMV led the ex vivo response.

V usage is TRBV27 and J usage is TRBJ2-2, with TRBD2 matching 8 bases. This TCR was sampled from a human donor in good health (CMV status not recorded). Some clones in this sample may be carry-over from other donors' samples. The sequencing here drew on cultured CD8+ T cells from PBMCs, taken from culture after CMV antigen stimulation. The CDR3 protein is CASRPGGGGPNTGELFF. In nucleotides, the CDR3 is TGTGCCAGCCGGCCGGGGGGCGGGGGGCCTAACACCGGGGAGCTGTTTTTT.